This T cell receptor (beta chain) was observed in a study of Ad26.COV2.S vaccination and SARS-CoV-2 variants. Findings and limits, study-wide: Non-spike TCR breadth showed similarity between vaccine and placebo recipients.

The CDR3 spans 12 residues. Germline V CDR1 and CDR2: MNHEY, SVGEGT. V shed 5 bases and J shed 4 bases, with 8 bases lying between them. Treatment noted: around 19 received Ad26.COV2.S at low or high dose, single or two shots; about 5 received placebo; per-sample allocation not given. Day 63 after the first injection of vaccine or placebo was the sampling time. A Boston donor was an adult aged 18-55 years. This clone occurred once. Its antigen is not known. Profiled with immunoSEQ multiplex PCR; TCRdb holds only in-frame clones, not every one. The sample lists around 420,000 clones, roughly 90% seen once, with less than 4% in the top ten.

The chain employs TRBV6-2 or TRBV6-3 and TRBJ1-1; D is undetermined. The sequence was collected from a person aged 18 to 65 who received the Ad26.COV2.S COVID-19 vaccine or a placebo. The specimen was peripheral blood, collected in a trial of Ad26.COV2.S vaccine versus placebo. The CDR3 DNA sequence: TGTGCCAGCAGTAACTGGGGCACTGAAGCTTTCTTT. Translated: CASSNWGTEAFF.